These 17 T cell receptor beta chains share one sample of origin, sequenced in a study of blood T cell repertoires in COVID-19. Repertoires were generated with immunoSEQ multiplex PCR, while TCRdb's copy carries only in-frame clones and drops some. This table holds about 300,000 clones, roughly 80% found once. The sample taken for sequencing was peripheral blood. These TCRs come from a woman aged 45-59 years who had recovered from COVID-19.

This clone was counted only a few times. This chain joins TRBV7-2 and TRBJ2-1; the D is unclear. CDR1 is SGHTA and CDR2 is FQGNSA in the germline V gene. The CDR3 extends over 11 amino acids. Trimming took 3 bases from V and 5 from J, leaving 2 bases between them. The CDR3 sequence: CASSFDNEQFF. CDR3 in DNA: TGTGCCAGCAGCTTCGACAATGAGCAGTTCTTC.

The genes are TRBV7-3 and TRBJ1-2; 9 bases map to TRBD1. Germline V gene data show CDR1 as SGHTA and CDR2 as FQGTGA. CDR3 size: 15 residues. V shed 1 base, J shed 2 bases, and the junction held 2 bases outside the gene matches. CDR3 in amino acids: CASSLRGTGNYGYTF. CDR3 sequence (DNA): TGTGCCAGCAGCTTAAGAGGGACAGGGAACTATGGCTACACCTTC. The full variable domain, its missing parts supplied by reference TRBV7-3 and TRBJ1-2, is GAGVSQTPSNKVTEKGKYVELRCDPISGHTALYWYRQSLGQGPEFLIYFQGTGAADDSGLPNDRFFAVRPEGSVSTLKIQRTERGDSAVYLCASSLRGTGNYGYTFGSGTRLTVV.

This clone was recorded a few times. The rearrangement links TRBV12-5 to TRBJ2-5, with D possibly matching TRBD1 (6 bases). Deletions cut 5 bases from V and 2 bases from J, with 9 bases between. The CDR3 contains 13 residues. Germline CDR1 reads LGHNT; CDR2 reads FRNRAP. CDR3 sequence (DNA): TGTGCTAGTGGTACAGGGTCGCAAGAGACCCAGTACTTC. This encodes CASGTGSQETQYF.

The CDR3 protein is CASSISGGSYGYTF. The CDR3 DNA is TGTGCCAGTAGTATATCGGGGGGGAGCTATGGCTACACCTTC. The genes are TRBV19 and TRBJ1-2; a weak D match, TRBD1 (5 bases). The CDR3 is made up of 14 amino acids. The V gene's germline CDR1 is LNHDA and CDR2 SQIVND (reference sequence). V shed 2 bases and J shed 4 bases, with 11 bases lying between them.

The genes are TRBV29-1 and TRBJ2-7, with D maybe TRBD1 (6 bases). Germline V gene data show CDR1 as SQVTM and CDR2 as ANQGSEA. The CDR3 covers 14 residues. V was pared by 2 bases and J by 1 base, with 12 bases between. CDR3 DNA sequence: TGCAGCGTTGAAACTACCGGGACATCCTACGAGCAGTACTTC. This sequence encodes CSVETTGTSYEQYF.

The rearrangement links TRBV3-1 (or the pseudogene TRBV3-2) to TRBJ2-7, with 8 bases that match TRBD2. CDR3 length equals 15 residues. The germline V gene has CDR1 LGHDT and CDR2 YNNKEL (reference sequence). V shed 0 bases and J 4 bases; nucleotides not matched to a gene: 5. The CDR3 region is CASSQDPGRAYEQYF. CDR3 in DNA: TGTGCCAGCAGCCAAGATCCCGGGAGGGCTTACGAGCAGTACTTC.

This clone was detected once. The chain has TRBV19 and TRBJ1-2, with 9 bases fitting TRBD1. The CDR3 contains 17 residues. Germline values: CDR1 LNHDA, CDR2 SQIVND (reference sequence). V was pared by 4 bases and J by 1 base, with 10 bases of the junction left unmatched. The CDR3 bases are TGTGCCAGTAGTACGGGACAGGGAACCCCCGATAACTATGGCTACACCTTC. Translating it yields CASSTGQGTPDNYGYTF.

J is TRBJ1-5 and V is TRBV4-3, with D possibly TRBD1 on 6 matching bases. The germline CDR1 and CDR2 sequences are LGHNA and YSLEER. This CDR3 region has 15 residues. Trimming shortened V by 0 bases and J by 6 bases, and 12 bases separated the two germline ends. CDR3 sequence: CASSQDSQGRQPQHF. CDR3 sequence (DNA): TGCGCCAGCAGCCAAGATAGTCAGGGGCGTCAGCCCCAGCATTTT.

The genes are TRBV6-5 and TRBJ1-2; TRBD1 might be the D (5 bases). Germline-derived CDR1 and CDR2 are MNHEY and SVGAGI. Trimming stripped 5 bases from V and 4 bases from J, with 11 bases between. The CDR3 spans 13 residues. As DNA, the CDR3 is TGTGCCAGCAGTACCCAGGGAGGCTATGGCTACACCTTC. Its protein product is CASSTQGGYGYTF.

The J gene is TRBJ2-3, the V gene TRBV27; the match to TRBD2 covers 14 bases. With 6 bases clipped from V and 4 bases from J, the junction kept 0 bases outside the gene matches. This CDR3 spans 14 amino acids. CDR1 is MNHEY and CDR2 is SMNVEV in the germline V gene (reference sequence). Here the CDR3 reads CASRGLAGADTQYF. The CDR3 DNA sequence: TGTGCCAGCAGGGGACTAGCGGGAGCAGATACGCAGTATTTT.

This chain links TRBV19 with TRBJ2-1; no definite D call. Germline V gene lookup returns CDR1 LNHDA and CDR2 SQIVND (reference sequence). Trimming pared 4 bases from V and 0 bases from J, leaving 4 bases between. The CDR3 spans 13 residues. DNA of the CDR3: TGTGCCAGTAGTAGGGCCTCCTACAATGAGCAGTTCTTC. This sequence encodes CASSRASYNEQFF.

CDR3 coding DNA: TGTGCCAGCAGCCAAGGTTTAGCGGGAGCGGAGACCCAGTACTTC. Translation: CASSQGLAGAETQYF. J is TRBJ2-5 and V is TRBV14; 9 bases map to TRBD2. J lost 5 bases, V lost 1 base, and 5 bases had no gene match. The CDR3 length is 15 residues. CDR1 is SGHDN, CDR2 FVKESK, per germline.

This clone was counted only a few times. The genes are TRBV5-1 and TRBJ2-7, with 9 bases lining up with TRBD2. CDR3 length: 15 amino acids. Trimming at V came to 4 bases and at J to 4 bases, leaving 9 bases not matched to a gene. Germline V gives CDR1 SGHRS, CDR2 YFSETQ. The CDR3 protein is CASSPNSGGPYEQYF. The DNA of the CDR3 is TGCGCCAGCAGCCCCAATAGCGGGGGACCATACGAGCAGTACTTC. Looking up the rest from reference TRBV5-1 and TRBJ2-7 gives the full variable domain: KAGVTQTPRYLIKTRGQQVTLSCSPISGHRSVSWYQQTPGQGLQFLFEYFSETQRNKGNFPGRFSGRQFSNSRSEMNVSTLELGDSALYLCASSPNSGGPYEQYFGPGTRLTVT.

The chain couples TRBV7-3 to TRBJ2-2, with 8 positions matching TRBD1. Germline V CDR1 and CDR2: SGHTA, FQGTGA. V shed 3 bases and J 0 bases; nucleotides not matched to a gene: 3. This CDR3 has 16 residues. For the CDR3, the DNA is TGTGCCAGCAGCTTCGGACAGGGTTCGAACACCGGGGAGCTGTTTTTT. It yields the protein CASSFGQGSNTGELFF.

The V and J genes are TRBV28 and TRBJ2-5, with TRBD2 matching 8 bases. There are 17 residues in the CDR3. CDR1 MDHEN and CDR2 SYDVKM come from the germline V gene. J lost 5 bases, V lost 5 bases, and 16 bases had no gene match. The CDR3 region is CASSRSGAGGSRETQYF. CDR3 nucleotide sequence: TGTGCCAGCAGTCGGTCGGGCGCGGGAGGATCCAGGGAGACCCAGTACTTC.

The chain joins TRBV18 to TRBJ1-4; D is possibly TRBD1 (5 bases). Germline assignment: CDR1 KGHSH and CDR2 LQKENI. Trimming left V 5 bases short and J 8 bases short, with 15 bases between. The CDR3 loop spans 14 amino acids. The CDR3 region is CASSIRDREEKLFF. The CDR3 DNA is TGTGCCAGCTCAATCCGGGACCGGGAGGAAAAACTGTTTTTT.

This sequence joins TRBV27 and TRBJ2-1; D unclear. This CDR3 is built from 16 residues. In germline, CDR1 is MNHEY, CDR2 SMNVEV (reference sequence). Trimming removed 3 bases at V and 0 bases at J, with 12 bases between. The chain's CDR3 is CASSFSTGYSYNEQFF. CDR3 DNA sequence: TGTGCCAGCAGTTTCTCGACTGGCTACTCCTACAATGAGCAGTTCTTC.